The 22 T cell receptor beta chains below all came from one sample that was sequenced in a study of blood T cell repertoires in COVID-19. Profiled with immunoSEQ multiplex PCR; TCRdb holds only in-frame clones, not every one. The sample consists of about 40,000 clones, about 87% of them appearing once. Sequencing was done on a sample of peripheral blood. These TCRs come from a woman in her seventies with acute or convalescent COVID-19.

The V and J genes are TRBV7-2 and TRBJ1-3, with D possibly TRBD1 on 5 matching bases. CDR1 is SGHTA and CDR2 is FQGNSA in the germline V gene. Between the trimmed V and J ends, which lost 2 bases and 2 bases, there was a span of 13 bases. The CDR3 runs to 16 residues. In nucleotides, the CDR3 is TGTGCCAGCAGCTTAACCTCGGGGGTTCCTGGAAACACCATATATTTT. It specifies CASSLTSGVPGNTIYF. Drawing the rest from reference TRBV7-2 and TRBJ1-3, the complete variable domain is GAGVSQSPSNKVTEKGKDVELRCDPISGHTALYWYRQSLGQGLEFLIYFQGNSAPDKSGLPSDRFSAERTGGSVSTLTIQRTQQEDSAVYLCASSLTSGVPGNTIYFGEGSWLTVV.

This rearrangement joins TRBV6-2 or TRBV6-3 to TRBJ2-1; D gene unclear. This CDR3 contains 13 residues. V lost 5 bases and J lost 2, with 7 bases in between. Germline V CDR1 and CDR2: MNHEY, SVGEGT. CDR3 nucleotide sequence: TGTGCCAGCAGTACCTACCCCTACAATGAGCAGTTCTTC. It translates to CASSTYPYNEQFF.

This chain connects TRBV24-1 to TRBJ2-1; perhaps TRBD2 as D (5 bases). The length of the CDR3 is 13 residues. Per the germline V gene, CDR1 is KGHDR and CDR2 is SFDVKD. V lost 7 bases to trimming and J lost 6 bases, with 12 bases between them. The CDR3 spells CATRLGAGNEQFF. The CDR3 bases are TGTGCCACCAGACTTGGCGCGGGCAATGAGCAGTTCTTC.

V usage is TRBV4-1 and J usage is TRBJ2-4; 9 bases agree with TRBD1. The CDR3 loop spans 14 amino acids. Germline V gene sequence: CDR1 MGHRA, CDR2 YSYEKL. Trimming removed 6 bases from V and 15 bases from J; junction bases left unmatched: 15. CDR3 nucleotides: TGCGCCAGCAGAGTTGACCTGGACAGGGGTCAGCTGTACTTC. Protein product: CASRVDLDRGQLYF.

The chain is built from TRBV11-2 and TRBJ2-2; no firm D call. The CDR3 runs 15 residues. The germline V gene encodes CDR1 SGHAT and CDR2 FQNNGV. Trimming removed 5 bases from V and 1 base from J, with 11 bases in between. The CDR3 protein is CASSPHVLNTGELFF. The CDR3 DNA reads as TGTGCCAGCAGCCCCCATGTACTGAACACCGGGGAGCTGTTTTTT.

The rearrangement links TRBV27 to TRBJ1-2, with D unclear. Trimming removed 8 bases at V and 10 bases at J, with 20 bases between. CDR1 is MNHEY and CDR2 is SMNVEV in the germline V gene (reference sequence). The CDR3 is 13 amino acids. This CDR3 reads CASSLAGSMNYTF. For the CDR3, the DNA is TGTGCCAGCTCTCTCGCGGGATCGATGAACTACACCTTC.

This chain connects TRBV18 to TRBJ1-2, with D possibly matching TRBD1 (6 bases). From germline, CDR1 is KGHSH and CDR2 LQKENI. There are 15 residues in the CDR3. The V and J ends lost 4 bases and 7 bases respectively, with 19 bases between them. This CDR3 is CASSQGTPNSAGYTF. CDR3 in DNA: TGTGCCAGCTCACAAGGGACACCCAATTCGGCTGGCTACACCTTC.

The chain links TRBV4-1 to TRBJ2-6; D may be TRBD1 (6 bases). The CDR3 runs to 15 residues. Germline lookup yields CDR1 MGHRA and CDR2 YSYEKL. V lost 4 bases and J lost 1, with 8 bases in between. CDR3 in DNA: TGCGCCAGCAGCCGGGACATTTCTGGGGCCAACGTCCTGACTTTC. Encoded protein: CASSRDISGANVLTF.

The chain employs TRBV10-1 and TRBJ2-1; possible D gene TRBD1, 5 bases. CDR3 length: 15 residues. Trimming pared 5 bases from V and 9 bases from J, leaving 20 bases between. CDR1 is WNHNN, CDR2 SYGVQD, per germline (reference sequence). The CDR3 sequence: CASSRARAPSSEQFF. The CDR3 DNA reads as TGCGCCAGCAGTCGGGCCAGGGCCCCTTCGAGTGAGCAGTTCTTC.

The chain employs TRBV7-9 and TRBJ1-1; TRBD1 agrees at 7 bases. CDR3 length: 12 residues. CDR1 is SEHNR, CDR2 FQNEAQ, per germline (reference sequence). The trim removed 1 base at V and 10 bases at J, leaving 3 bases unmatched. CDR3: CASSLERGLAFF. The DNA of the CDR3 is TGTGCCAGCAGCTTAGAAAGGGGGCTAGCTTTCTTT.

V usage is TRBV5-1 and J usage is TRBJ2-4; no firm D call. Germline V gives CDR1 SGHRS, CDR2 YFSETQ. V shed 5 bases and J shed 1 base, with 7 bases lying between them. The CDR3 extends over 13 amino acids. The CDR3 protein is CASREEAKNIQYF. For the CDR3, the DNA is TGCGCCAGCAGAGAGGAGGCCAAAAACATTCAGTACTTC.

The chain links TRBV19 to TRBJ2-5; possible D gene TRBD1, 6 bases. Germline loops: CDR1 LNHDA, CDR2 SQIVND (reference sequence). V gave up 6 bases and J gave up 2 bases, with 16 bases separating them. There are 15 residues in the CDR3. CDR3 region: CASRRTATEQETQYF. The CDR3 nucleotides read TGTGCCAGTAGGAGGACAGCCACGGAACAAGAGACCCAGTACTTC.

This clone has a single count. The chain links TRBV27 to TRBJ1-1, with 7 bases lining up with TRBD1. CDR1 and CDR2 (germline): MNHEY, SMNVEV (reference sequence). The CDR3 runs 18 residues. The V gene end was trimmed by 4 bases and the J gene end by 1 base; junction bases not matched to a gene: 15. The DNA for the CDR3 is TGTGCCAGCAGTTCAAGGGACAGTGGGCTAAATCCGAACACTGAAGCTTTCTTT. Residues: CASSSRDSGLNPNTEAFF.

The CDR3 loop reads CASSVVASGGLNEQFF. For the CDR3, the DNA is TGTGCCAGCAGCGTAGTGGCTAGCGGGGGACTCAATGAGCAGTTCTTC. The chain uses TRBV9 and TRBJ2-1; 10 bases fit TRBD2. Germline-derived CDR1 and CDR2 are SGDLS and YYNGEE. J lost 6 bases, V lost 0 bases, and 6 bases had no gene match. CDR3 length: 16 amino acids.

The chain carries TRBV9 and TRBJ1-1, with D tentatively TRBD1 (5 bases). The CDR3 extends over 14 amino acids. Trimming stripped 0 bases from V and 2 bases from J, with 8 bases between. Per the germline V gene, CDR1 is SGDLS and CDR2 is YYNGEE. CDR3 loop: CASSVDQGNTEAFF. CDR3 sequence (DNA): TGTGCCAGCAGCGTAGATCAGGGCAACACTGAAGCTTTCTTT.

The genes are TRBV24-1 and TRBJ2-1, with D perhaps matching TRBD1 (6 bases). V was trimmed by 5 bases and J by 8 bases, leaving 21 bases between them. The CDR3 is 16 amino acids. The germline V gene has CDR1 KGHDR and CDR2 SFDVKD. CDR3 DNA sequence: TGTGCCACCAGTGCCGGTAACCAGGGGCGTCGGTATGAGCAGTTCTTC. Its protein product is CATSAGNQGRRYEQFF.

The chain employs TRBV7-9 and TRBJ1-5; TRBD1 matches 8 bases. Germline V gene sequence: CDR1 SEHNR, CDR2 FQNEAQ (reference sequence). The CDR3 runs 14 residues. Trimming at V came to 3 bases and at J to 6 bases, leaving 4 bases not matched to a gene. CDR3 sequence: CASSFATGVQPQHF. The DNA of the CDR3 is TGTGCCAGCAGCTTTGCGACAGGGGTTCAGCCCCAGCATTTT.

The gene calls are TRBV7-9 and TRBJ2-3; 14 nucleotides align to TRBD2. Germline V gene data show CDR1 as SEHNR and CDR2 as FQNEAQ (reference sequence). The CDR3 contains 16 residues. V shed 4 bases, J shed 5 bases, and the junction held 5 bases outside the gene matches. For the CDR3, the DNA is TGTGCCAGCAGCTCGGGACTAGCGGGAGATCTAGATACGCAGTATTTT. Translated, it gives CASSSGLAGDLDTQYF.

The chain joins TRBV15 to TRBJ1-5; D not certain. Trimming pared 0 bases from V and 0 bases from J, leaving 12 bases between. The CDR3 spans 17 residues. CDR1 is LNHNV and CDR2 is YYDKDF in the germline V gene (reference sequence). The CDR3, as DNA: TGTGCCACCAGCAGAGATCCTGGCACGTTTAGCAATCAGCCCCAGCATTTT. Its translation: CATSRDPGTFSNQPQHF.

The gene calls are TRBV18 and TRBJ1-1, with 7 bases aligning to TRBD1. This CDR3 is built from 14 residues. The germline CDR1 and CDR2 sequences are KGHSH and LQKENI. V lost 3 bases, J lost 5 bases, and 6 bases stayed unmatched. CDR3 bases: TGTGCCAGCTCACCGCGACAGGGTGGGACTGAAGCTTTCTTT. Amino acids: CASSPRQGGTEAFF.

The CDR3: CASSRGSTSGRNIQYF. DNA of the CDR3: TGTGCCAGCAGTCGAGGATCGACTAGCGGGAGGAACATTCAGTACTTC. V and J are TRBV11-3 and TRBJ2-4; 13 bases fit TRBD2. J lost 7 bases, V lost 6 bases, and 9 bases had no gene match. The CDR3 consists of 16 residues. Germline V gene data show CDR1 as SGHNT and CDR2 as YENEEA.

This clone was detected only once. This chain links TRBV20-1 with TRBJ1-2, with 7 positions matching TRBD1. Germline V gene lookup returns CDR1 DFQATT and CDR2 SNEGSKA (reference sequence). J lost 8 bases, V lost 5 bases, and 5 bases had no gene match. CDR3 size: 11 residues. The CDR3 loop reads CSAHYRGGYTF. The CDR3 DNA follows: TGCAGTGCTCATTACAGGGGCGGCTACACCTTC.